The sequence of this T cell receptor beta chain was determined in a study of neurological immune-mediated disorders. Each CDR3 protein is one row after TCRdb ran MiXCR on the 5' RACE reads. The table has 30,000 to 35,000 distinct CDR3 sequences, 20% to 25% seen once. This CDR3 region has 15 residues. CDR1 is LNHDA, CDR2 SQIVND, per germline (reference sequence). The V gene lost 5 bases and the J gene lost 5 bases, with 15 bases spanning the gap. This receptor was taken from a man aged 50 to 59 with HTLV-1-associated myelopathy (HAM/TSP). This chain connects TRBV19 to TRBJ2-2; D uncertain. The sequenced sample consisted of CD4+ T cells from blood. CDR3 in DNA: TGTGCCAGTAGTGTTGGCAGCCGATGGACCGGGGAGCTGTTTTTT. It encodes CASSVGSRWTGELFF.